These 29 T cell receptor beta chains share one sample of origin, sequenced in a study of identical twins. TCRdb analysed the 5' RACE reads with MiXCR anew, one entry per CDR3 protein. Of about 210,000 distinct CDR3 sequences listed, roughly a tenth are singletons. The sample comprised memory (CD45RO+) T cells sorted from blood. Receptor source: a woman between 18 and 29 years old in good health.

This clonotype has ten or more counts. The chain has TRBV11-3 and TRBJ1-1, with TRBD1 matching over 7 bases. Germline V lookup: CDR1 SGHNT, CDR2 YENEEA. There are 14 residues in the CDR3. The V and J ends lost 2 bases and 5 bases, in that order; junction bases with no gene match: 5. CDR3 residues: CASSLQRGRTEAFF. The CDR3 nucleotides read TGTGCCAGCAGCTTACAGAGGGGGCGAACTGAAGCTTTCTTT.

This clonotype has ten or more counts. V is TRBV20-1 and J is TRBJ2-2; no clear D gene. Trimming removed 5 bases from V and 6 bases from J, with 10 bases in between. From germline, CDR1 is DFQATT and CDR2 SNEGSKA (reference sequence). The CDR3 consists of 12 residues. Here the CDR3 DNA reads TGCAGTGCTGAAGATGGACCCGGGGAGCTGTTTTTT. Amino acid sequence: CSAEDGPGELFF.

The chain combines TRBV24-1 with TRBJ2-5; TRBD1 might be the D (7 bases). CDR1 and CDR2 from the germline V gene are KGHDR and SFDVKD. The CDR3 length is 15 residues. Trimming stripped 2 bases from V and 7 bases from J, with 16 bases between. The CDR3 DNA is TGTGCCACCAGTGATTCCCGACCAGGGGGAGGGACCCAGTACTTC. As protein: CATSDSRPGGGTQYF.

A few counts support this clonotype. V gene TRBV3-1 combines with J gene TRBJ2-1; 8 bases fit TRBD2. Trimming removed 5 bases from V and 4 bases from J; junction bases left unmatched: 13. CDR3 length: 17 residues. From germline, CDR1 is LGHDT and CDR2 YNNKEL (reference sequence). CDR3 nucleotide sequence: TGTGCCAGCAGCAAGCGAAACAGACTAGCGCTATACAATGAGCAGTTCTTC. It specifies CASSKRNRLALYNEQFF.

This clonotype was seen repeatedly, ten times or more. Here the CDR3 DNA reads TGTGCCAGCAGCCCGGGACTCGGTTTGAATGAGCAGTTCTTC. It codes for CASSPGLGLNEQFF. The V and J genes are TRBV7-9 and TRBJ2-1, with a possible D match to TRBD2 (6 bases). V lost 5 bases, J lost 7 bases, and 15 bases lay in between. This CDR3 comprises 14 residues. Germline V lookup: CDR1 SEHNR, CDR2 FQNEAQ (reference sequence). Using reference TRBV7-9 and TRBJ2-1 for the parts outside the CDR3, the full variable domain is DTGVSQNPRHKITKRGQNVTFRCDPISEHNRLYWYRQTLGQGPEFLTYFQNEAQLEKSRLLSDRFSAERPKGSFSTLEIQRTEQGDSAMYLCASSPGLGLNEQFFGPGTRLTVL.

J is TRBJ1-1 and V is TRBV6-5; D is uncertain. Per germline, CDR1 MNHEY and CDR2 SVGAGI. V shed 7 bases and J shed 1 base, with 7 bases lying between them. This CDR3 contains 12 residues. DNA of the CDR3: TGTGCCAGCACGAAGGGGAACACTGAAGCTTTCTTT. It translates to CASTKGNTEAFF.

This clonotype was observed once. The chain couples TRBV12-3 or TRBV12-4 to TRBJ2-1, with TRBD2 identical over 15 bases. V shed 10 bases, J shed 0 bases, and the junction held 10 bases outside the gene matches. The CDR3 has 18 residues. The CDR3 DNA sequence: TGTGCCATCAGCCGCGGACTAGCGGGGGGGAGCTCCTACAATGAGCAGTTCTTC. Translated, it gives CAISRGLAGGSSYNEQFF.

This clonotype occurred many times. This chain uses TRBV7-8 with TRBJ2-7; a weak D match, TRBD2 (6 bases). Between the trimmed V and J ends, which lost 0 bases and 2 bases, there was a span of 11 bases. There are 15 residues in the CDR3. In germline, CDR1 is SGHVS, CDR2 FQNEAQ. This CDR3 reads CASSLAGGYTYEQYF. CDR3 nucleotide sequence: TGTGCCAGCAGCTTAGCGGGGGGTTACACCTACGAGCAGTACTTC.

This clonotype showed up many times. V gene TRBV29-1 combines with J gene TRBJ2-5; D gene ambiguous. This CDR3 has 12 amino acids. The germline CDR1 and CDR2 sequences are SQVTM and ANQGSEA. V lost 4 bases, J lost 2 bases, and 8 bases lay in between. The CDR3 DNA reads TGCAGCGTTGCAGGTGGACAAGAGACCCAGTACTTC. Translating gives CSVAGGQETQYF. Full variable domain (missing parts from reference TRBV29-1 and TRBJ2-5): SAVISQKPSRDICQRGTSLTIQCQVDSQVTMMFWYRQQPGQSLTLIATANQGSEATYESGFVIDKFPISRPNLTFSTLTVSNMSPEDSSIYLCSVAGGQETQYFGPGTRLLVL.

The rearrangement joins TRBV12-3 or TRBV12-4 to TRBJ2-1; unclear D gene. Trimming took 1 base from V and 4 from J, leaving 8 bases between them. The CDR3 sequence is 14 residues long. CDR3 sequence: CASSLVRAYNEQFF. DNA for the CDR3: TGTGCCAGCAGTTTAGTCCGGGCTTACAATGAGCAGTTCTTC.

The chain couples TRBV2 to TRBJ2-1, with a weak D call TRBD1 (6 bases). Germline lookup yields CDR1 SNHLY and CDR2 FYNNEI. V was clipped by 10 bases and J by 8 bases, with 24 bases between them. This CDR3 has 15 residues. The CDR3, as DNA: TGTGCCACCCAGCGTCAGGGGAATTGGTGGGATGAGCAGTTCTTC. As protein: CATQRQGNWWDEQFF.

The chain carries TRBV7-9 and TRBJ2-1; TRBD2 agrees at 8 bases. V shed 2 bases, J shed 7 bases, and the junction held 13 bases outside the gene matches. Germline assignment: CDR1 SEHNR and CDR2 FQNEAQ (reference sequence). This CDR3 is 17 amino acids long. CDR3: CASSLSIGLAGPNEQFF. DNA for the CDR3: TGTGCCAGCAGCTTAAGTATCGGGCTAGCGGGCCCGAATGAGCAGTTCTTC.

This clonotype was observed a handful of times. The chain has TRBV10-1 and TRBJ1-3, with D possibly TRBD1 on 6 matching bases. Germline CDR1 reads WNHNN; CDR2 reads SYGVQD (reference sequence). The CDR3 has 14 amino acids. Trimming shortened V by 3 bases and J by 4 bases, and 10 bases separated the two germline ends. DNA of the CDR3: TGCGCCAGCAGTGACCCCGGGACAGGAAACACCATATATTTT. It encodes CASSDPGTGNTIYF.

This clonotype has a count of ten or more. The chain links TRBV10-3 to TRBJ1-2; D is undetermined. Trimming removed 0 bases at V and 4 bases at J, with 6 bases between. This CDR3 has 13 residues. In germline, CDR1 is ENHRY, CDR2 SYGVKD. This chain's CDR3 is CAISESNSYGYTF. CDR3 DNA sequence: TGTGCCATCAGTGAGTCGAACAGCTATGGCTACACCTTC.

This clonotype was detected a few times. The chain carries TRBV5-1 and TRBJ2-3; TRBD2 matches at 8 bases. The CDR3 covers 17 residues. Germline lookup yields CDR1 SGHRS and CDR2 YFSETQ. With 7 bases clipped from V and 4 bases from J, the junction kept 17 bases outside the gene matches. The CDR3 nucleotides read TGCGCCAGCCTTCCCCTCGGGGGGGTGGGGTTAGCAGATACGCAGTATTTT. Amino acid sequence: CASLPLGGVGLADTQYF.

The chain uses TRBV20-1 and TRBJ1-3; no clear D. CDR1 and CDR2 from the germline V gene are DFQATT and SNEGSKA (reference sequence). Trimming shortened V by 3 bases and J by 2 bases, and 11 bases separated the two germline ends. The CDR3 contains 14 residues. The CDR3 sequence: CSARPSVAGNTIYF. Here the CDR3 DNA reads TGCAGTGCTAGGCCCTCAGTGGCTGGAAACACCATATATTTT.

The chain employs TRBV20-1 and TRBJ1-2, with D uncertain. CDR3 length: 15 amino acids. Per the germline V gene, CDR1 is DFQATT and CDR2 is SNEGSKA (reference sequence). The V and J ends lost 2 bases and 4 bases respectively, with 17 bases between them. CDR3 bases: TGCAGTGCTAGACTCATCTCCGGGTCCAGCTATGGCTACACCTTC. Translated, it gives CSARLISGSSYGYTF.

This clonotype was seen a few times. V usage is TRBV20-1 and J usage is TRBJ1-6; tentatively, D is TRBD1 (5 bases). CDR3 length: 13 residues. V lost 1 base, J lost 8 bases, and 9 bases lay in between. CDR1 and CDR2 from the germline V gene are DFQATT and SNEGSKA (reference sequence). The CDR3 is CSARGGGDSPLHF. The CDR3 DNA sequence: TGCAGTGCTAGAGGCGGGGGGGATTCACCCCTCCACTTT.

This clonotype was counted many times. V is TRBV24-1 and J is TRBJ2-7; a possible D gene is TRBD1 (6 bases). Germline V gene data show CDR1 as KGHDR and CDR2 as SFDVKD. The CDR3 has 18 residues. The V end lost 1 base, the J end lost 2 bases, and 20 bases lay between the germline ends. CDR3 in amino acids: CATSDFPWTDRGTYEQYF. The CDR3 nucleotides are TGTGCCACCAGTGATTTCCCCTGGACAGACCGAGGAACCTACGAGCAGTACTTC.

At least ten counts were recorded for this clonotype. The chain recombines TRBV12-3 or TRBV12-4 with TRBJ2-7; the match to TRBD1 covers 9 bases. Trimming removed 5 bases from V and 3 bases from J; junction bases left unmatched: 8. CDR3 size: 15 residues. The CDR3 DNA reads as TGTGCCAGCAGTCCGGAGACAGGGGGAAACTACGAGCAGTACTTC. This translates into CASSPETGGNYEQYF.

There are a few counts of this clonotype. V usage is TRBV7-6 and J usage is TRBJ1-1, with a weak D call TRBD1 (5 bases). V gave up 6 bases and J gave up 1 base, with 12 bases separating them. CDR3 length: 14 amino acids. Germline V gives CDR1 SGHVS, CDR2 FNYEAQ. This CDR3 is CASSSTVPNTEAFF. Written as DNA, the CDR3 is TGTGCCAGCAGTTCGACAGTACCGAACACTGAAGCTTTCTTT.

Ten or more counts support this clonotype. Compared with germline, one end of the junction differs, possibly owing to a read error. The rearrangement uses TRBV5-1 and TRBJ1-4; no reliable D call. CDR3 length: 15 residues. Germline V gene data show CDR1 as SGHRS and CDR2 as YFSETQ. The CDR3 DNA is TGCGCCAGCAGCTTCGGTTCAACAACGAATGAAAAACTGTTTTTT. Translated: CASSFGSTTNEKLFF.

This chain links TRBV6-1 with TRBJ2-7; a weak D match, TRBD2 (5 bases). Trimming took 5 bases from V and 0 from J, leaving 17 bases between them. There are 16 residues in the CDR3. The germline V gene encodes CDR1 MNHNS and CDR2 SASEGT. The CDR3 DNA is TGTGCCAGCAGTCCCGACCAGGACTTCACCTCCTACGAGCAGTACTTC. Translation: CASSPDQDFTSYEQYF.

This sequence joins TRBV27 and TRBJ2-5, with D unresolved. CDR3 size: 14 residues. Per the germline V gene, CDR1 is MNHEY and CDR2 is SMNVEV (reference sequence). V shed 3 bases and J shed 3 bases, with 11 bases lying between them. CDR3 coding DNA: TGTGCCAGCAGTTTGGCCAGGTTCAAAGAGACCCAGTACTTC. Protein product: CASSLARFKETQYF.

This clonotype was counted between two and nine times. The V gene is TRBV20-1, the J gene TRBJ1-5; no reliable D call. Germline V gene sequence: CDR1 DFQATT, CDR2 SNEGSKA (reference sequence). The CDR3 contains 13 residues. Trimming shortened V by 7 bases and J by 0 bases, and 10 bases separated the two germline ends. The CDR3 DNA is TGCAGTGTTCGCGGGAGTAGCAATCAGCCCCAGCATTTT. This encodes CSVRGSSNQPQHF.

The chain carries TRBV6-5 and TRBJ1-6, with D perhaps TRBD1 (5 bases). Germline-derived CDR1 and CDR2 are MNHEY and SVGAGI. The CDR3 length is 15 residues. Trimming took off 0 bases at V and 9 bases at J, with 12 bases between the two ends. The CDR3 sequence is CASSYSVGGGSPLHF. The CDR3 nucleotides are TGTGCCAGCAGTTACTCGGTCGGGGGGGGTTCACCCCTCCACTTT.

In its sample, this clonotype was seen a few times. This chain uses TRBV6-1 with TRBJ1-1, with 7 bases fitting TRBD1. The CDR3 length is 15 residues. Germline lookup yields CDR1 MNHNS and CDR2 SASEGT. Trimming took 6 bases from V and 0 from J; bases not matched to a gene: 7. In nucleotides, the CDR3 is TGTGCCAGCAGGGATGGGACAGCCTTGAACACTGAAGCTTTCTTT. It specifies CASRDGTALNTEAFF.

The chain links TRBV7-9 to TRBJ2-1; D is uncertain. Trimming left V 9 bases short and J 8 bases short, with 17 bases between. Germline CDR1 and CDR2: SEHNR and FQNEAQ (reference sequence). The CDR3 is made up of 13 amino acids. This CDR3 reads CARALTTSDEQFF. The CDR3 nucleotides read TGTGCCAGAGCCCTTACAACCTCGGATGAGCAGTTCTTC.

A few counts support this clonotype. The chain combines TRBV11-3 with TRBJ2-2; 7 bases are shared with TRBD2. CDR1 SGHNT and CDR2 YENEEA come from the germline V gene. V dropped 3 bases and J dropped 10; count of bases not matched to a gene: 5. There are 13 residues in the CDR3. CDR3 sequence reads: CASSLERGLELFF. In nucleotides, the CDR3 is TGTGCCAGCAGCTTGGAGCGGGGTTTGGAGCTGTTTTTT.